The entry below describes one T cell receptor beta chain. Antigen specificity is unknown. The treatment denotes: some 20 received Ad26.COV2.S at low or high dose, single or two shots; roughly five received placebo; per-sample allocation not given. Samples were taken on day 63 after the first vaccine or placebo injection. Here immunoSEQ multiplex PCR was the method, and the copy in TCRdb shows in-frame clones only, minus some. This table holds 350,000 to 600,000 clones, about 88% found once. The CDR3 consists of 13 residues. Germline-derived CDR1 and CDR2 are SNHLY and FYNNEI. Trimming shortened V by 2 bases and J by 5 bases, and 9 bases separated the two germline ends. This sample is drawn from a study of Ad26.COV2.S vaccination and SARS-CoV-2 variants. Whole-study findings and limits: Considerable breadth of spike-specific CD8+ and CD4+ T cell responses has reportedly been documented following vaccination.

This sequence joins TRBV2 and TRBJ1-2; D ambiguous. The sequence was obtained from a person between 18 and 60 years old who received the Ad26.COV2.S COVID-19 vaccine or a placebo. This sample comprised peripheral blood, obtained in a trial of Ad26.COV2.S vaccine versus placebo. This CDR3 reads CASSELGGYGYTF. CDR3 bases: TGTGCCAGCAGTGAACTGGGAGGGTATGGCTACACCTTC.